This record covers a single T cell receptor beta chain. The data were taken from a study of PD-1 blockade in mismatch repair-deficient tumors. This CDR3 contains 14 residues. Germline V lookup: CDR1 SGHDT, CDR2 YYEEEE. V gave up 0 bases and J gave up 7 bases; unmatched junction bases: 3. Clones were read by immunoSEQ multiplex PCR, and TCRdb kept only the in-frame ones, dropping some. The sample has roughly 15,000 clones; 80% to 90% are singletons. J is TRBJ1-4 and V is TRBV5-6, with 7 bases lining up with TRBD1. Sequenced here: PBMCs, sampled approximately 14 weeks after starting pembrolizumab. The TCR sequence derives from an adult with mismatch repair-deficient cancer. CDR3 in amino acids: CASSLEGAGEKLFF. The CDR3 DNA reads TGTGCCAGCAGCTTGGAGGGGGCAGGTGAAAAACTGTTTTTT.